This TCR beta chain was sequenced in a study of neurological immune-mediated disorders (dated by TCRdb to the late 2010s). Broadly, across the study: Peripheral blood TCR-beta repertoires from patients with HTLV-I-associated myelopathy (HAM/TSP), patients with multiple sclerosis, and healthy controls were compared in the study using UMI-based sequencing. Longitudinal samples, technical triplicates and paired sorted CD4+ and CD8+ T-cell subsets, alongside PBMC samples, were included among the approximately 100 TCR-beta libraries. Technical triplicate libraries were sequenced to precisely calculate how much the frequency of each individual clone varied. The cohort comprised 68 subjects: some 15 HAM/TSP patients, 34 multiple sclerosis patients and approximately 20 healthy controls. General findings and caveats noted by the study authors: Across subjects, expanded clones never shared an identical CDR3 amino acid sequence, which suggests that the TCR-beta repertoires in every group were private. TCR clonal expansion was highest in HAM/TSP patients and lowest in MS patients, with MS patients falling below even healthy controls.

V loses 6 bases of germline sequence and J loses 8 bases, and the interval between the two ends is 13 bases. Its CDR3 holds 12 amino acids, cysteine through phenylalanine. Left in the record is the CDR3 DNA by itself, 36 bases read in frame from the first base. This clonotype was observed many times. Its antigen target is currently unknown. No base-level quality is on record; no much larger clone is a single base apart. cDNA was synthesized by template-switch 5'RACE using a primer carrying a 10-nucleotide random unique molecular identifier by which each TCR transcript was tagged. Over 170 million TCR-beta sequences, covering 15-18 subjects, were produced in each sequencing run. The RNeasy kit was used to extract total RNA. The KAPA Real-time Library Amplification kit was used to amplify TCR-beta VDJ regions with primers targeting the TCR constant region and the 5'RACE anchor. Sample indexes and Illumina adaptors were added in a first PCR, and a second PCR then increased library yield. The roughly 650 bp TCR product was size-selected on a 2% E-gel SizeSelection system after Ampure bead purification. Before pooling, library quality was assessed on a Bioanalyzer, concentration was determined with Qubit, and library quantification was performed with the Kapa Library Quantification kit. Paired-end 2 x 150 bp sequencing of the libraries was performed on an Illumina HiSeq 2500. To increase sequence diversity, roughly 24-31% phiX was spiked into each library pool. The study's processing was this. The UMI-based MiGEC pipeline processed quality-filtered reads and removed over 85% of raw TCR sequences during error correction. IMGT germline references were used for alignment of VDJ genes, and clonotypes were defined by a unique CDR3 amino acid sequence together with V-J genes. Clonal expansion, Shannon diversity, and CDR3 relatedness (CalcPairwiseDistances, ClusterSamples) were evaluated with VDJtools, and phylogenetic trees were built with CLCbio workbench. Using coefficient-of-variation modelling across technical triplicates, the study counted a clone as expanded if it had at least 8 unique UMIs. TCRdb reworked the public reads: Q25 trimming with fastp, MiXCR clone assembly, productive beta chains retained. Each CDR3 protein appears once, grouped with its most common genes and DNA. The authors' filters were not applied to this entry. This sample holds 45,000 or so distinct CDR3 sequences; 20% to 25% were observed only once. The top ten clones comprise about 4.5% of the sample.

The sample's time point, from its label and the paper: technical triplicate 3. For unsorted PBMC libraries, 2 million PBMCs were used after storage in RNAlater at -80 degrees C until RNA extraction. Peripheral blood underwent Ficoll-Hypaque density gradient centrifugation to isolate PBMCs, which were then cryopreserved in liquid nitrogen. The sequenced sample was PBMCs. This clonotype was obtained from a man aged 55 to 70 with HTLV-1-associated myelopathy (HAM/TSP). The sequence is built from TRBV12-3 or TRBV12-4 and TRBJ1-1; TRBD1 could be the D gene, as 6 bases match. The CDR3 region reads CASSPGGGEAFF. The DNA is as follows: TGTGCCAGCAGCCCGGGCGGGGGCGAAGCTTTCTTT.